This T cell receptor (beta chain) was sequenced during a study of blood T cell repertoires in COVID-19. Study at large: Both acute and convalescent COVID-19 samples were obtained from the United States, Italy and Spain.

This clone was observed a few times. Assignment of participants to cohorts was predicated upon participant-reported clinical history. As originally analysed: How many nucleated cells were present was estimated from reference gene primer amplification. Repertoires were generated with immunoSEQ multiplex PCR, while TCRdb's copy carries only in-frame clones and drops some. The V and J calls and the clone size are those of that table, but D and trimming were determined from the DNA. The data contain 150,000 to 200,000 clones, more than 70% of them singletons. After removal of 4 bases from V and 3 bases from J, the junction contained 12 bases not matched to a gene. This CDR3 spans 16 amino acids. CDR1 and CDR2 (germline): SGHNT, YYREEE (reference sequence).

The source material was PBMCs or T cells enriched from blood (not recorded which). This receptor was identified in a woman younger than 45 who had recovered from COVID-19. The genes are TRBV5-4 and TRBJ1-1; 7 positions match TRBD1. The CDR3 spells CASSDYNRGPDTEAFF. The DNA of the CDR3 is TGTGCCAGCAGCGATTATAACAGGGGACCGGACACTGAAGCTTTCTTT.